A single sample gave rise to the 4 T cell receptor beta chains below, sequenced in a study of T cells in Graves' hyperthyroidism and ophthalmopathy. TCR beta CDR3 region amplification was performed from RNA transcripts. When the TCR CDR3 underwent first-round RT-PCR, the HTBI primer set was used. TCRdb used MiXCR to reprocess the multiplex PCR reads, holding one entry per CDR3 protein. The profile shows 400,000 to 500,000 distinct CDR3 sequences, approximately 14% of them singletons. The material sequenced was blood. Receptors were obtained from a man aged 18 to 29 with Graves' ophthalmopathy.

This clonotype was seen ten or more times. The chain uses TRBV12-3 or TRBV12-4 and TRBJ2-7; the match to TRBD1 covers 12 bases. The trim removed 5 bases at V and 2 bases at J, leaving 7 bases unmatched. This CDR3 comprises 16 residues. The CDR3 reads CASSVGTGGWAYEQYF. CDR3 in DNA: TGTGCCAGCAGTGTCGGGACAGGGGGCTGGGCCTACGAGCAGTACTTC.

This clonotype was seen a few times. This chain links TRBV27 with TRBJ2-1, with D hard to call. Trimming removed 5 bases at V and 8 bases at J, with 7 bases between. The CDR3 has 11 amino acids. From germline, CDR1 is MNHEY and CDR2 SMNVEV (reference sequence). The CDR3 DNA follows: TGTGCCAGCAGTCCACATCATGAGCAGTTCTTC. Translation: CASSPHHEQFF.

This clonotype showed up many times. V is TRBV7-9 and J is TRBJ1-2; D is unresolved. CDR3 size: 11 residues. V lost 5 bases, J lost 8 bases, and 9 bases lay in between. From germline, CDR1 is SEHNR and CDR2 FQNEAQ (reference sequence). The CDR3 nucleotides read TGTGCCAGCAGCACTGGGCACGGCTACACCTTC. Translation: CASSTGHGYTF.

The chain joins TRBV6-1 to TRBJ2-1; D may be TRBD1 or TRBD2 (6 bases each). Trimming removed 6 bases from V and 2 bases from J, with 11 bases in between. CDR1 is MNHNS and CDR2 is SASEGT in the germline V gene. There are 14 residues in the CDR3. The CDR3 coding sequence is TGTGCCAGCAGGCGGGACAATACCTACAATGAGCAGTTCTTC. It encodes CASRRDNTYNEQFF.